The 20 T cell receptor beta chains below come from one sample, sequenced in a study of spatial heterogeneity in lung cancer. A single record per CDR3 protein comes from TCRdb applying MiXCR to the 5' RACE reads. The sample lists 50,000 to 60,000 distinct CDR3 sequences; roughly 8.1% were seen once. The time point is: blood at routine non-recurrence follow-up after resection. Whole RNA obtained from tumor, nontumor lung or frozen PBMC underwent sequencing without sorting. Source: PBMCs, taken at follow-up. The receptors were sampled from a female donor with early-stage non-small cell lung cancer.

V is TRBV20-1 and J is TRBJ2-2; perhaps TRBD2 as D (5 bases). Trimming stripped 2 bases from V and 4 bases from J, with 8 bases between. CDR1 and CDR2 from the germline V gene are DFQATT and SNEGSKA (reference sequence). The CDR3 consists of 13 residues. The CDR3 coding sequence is TGCAGTGCTAGAAAGCGGATCACCGGGGAGCTGTTTTTT. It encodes CSARKRITGELFF.

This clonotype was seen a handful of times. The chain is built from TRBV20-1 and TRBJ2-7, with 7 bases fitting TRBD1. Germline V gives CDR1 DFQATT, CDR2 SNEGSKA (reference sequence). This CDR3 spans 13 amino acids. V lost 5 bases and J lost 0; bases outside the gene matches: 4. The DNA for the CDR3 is TGCAGTGCTGTCCGGGACAGCTCCTACGAGCAGTACTTC. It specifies CSAVRDSSYEQYF.

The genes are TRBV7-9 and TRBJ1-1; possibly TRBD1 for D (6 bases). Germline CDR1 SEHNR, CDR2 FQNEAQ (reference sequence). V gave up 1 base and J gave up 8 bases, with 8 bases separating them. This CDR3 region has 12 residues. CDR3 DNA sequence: TGTGCCAGCAGCTTAGAAACAGGGGAAGCTTTCTTT. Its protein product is CASSLETGEAFF. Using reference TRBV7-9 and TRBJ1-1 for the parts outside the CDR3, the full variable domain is DTGVSQNPRHKITKRGQNVTFRCDPISEHNRLYWYRQTLGQGPEFLTYFQNEAQLEKSRLLSDRFSAERPKGSFSTLEIQRTEQGDSAMYLCASSLETGEAFFGQGTRLTVV.

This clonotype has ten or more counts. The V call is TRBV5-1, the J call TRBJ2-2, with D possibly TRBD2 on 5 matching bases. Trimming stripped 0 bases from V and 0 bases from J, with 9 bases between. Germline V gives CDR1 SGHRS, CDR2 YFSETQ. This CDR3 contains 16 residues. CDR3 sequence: CASSLEAAANTGELFF. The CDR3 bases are TGCGCCAGCAGCTTGGAGGCAGCGGCGAACACCGGGGAGCTGTTTTTT.

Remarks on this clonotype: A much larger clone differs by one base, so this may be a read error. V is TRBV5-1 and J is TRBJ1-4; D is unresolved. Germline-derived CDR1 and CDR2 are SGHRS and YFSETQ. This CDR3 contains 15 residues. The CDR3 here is CASSRPMGSKEKLFF. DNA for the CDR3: TGCGCCAGCAGCCGACCAATGGGCTCTAAAGAAAAACTGTTTTTT.

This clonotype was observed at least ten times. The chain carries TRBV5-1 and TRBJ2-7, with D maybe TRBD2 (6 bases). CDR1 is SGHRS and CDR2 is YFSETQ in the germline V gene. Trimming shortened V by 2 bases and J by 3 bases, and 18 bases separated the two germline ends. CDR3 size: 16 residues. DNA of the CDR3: TGCGCCAGCAGCTTAACGCCCGGGACTCTCGGCTACGAGCAGTACTTC. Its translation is CASSLTPGTLGYEQYF.

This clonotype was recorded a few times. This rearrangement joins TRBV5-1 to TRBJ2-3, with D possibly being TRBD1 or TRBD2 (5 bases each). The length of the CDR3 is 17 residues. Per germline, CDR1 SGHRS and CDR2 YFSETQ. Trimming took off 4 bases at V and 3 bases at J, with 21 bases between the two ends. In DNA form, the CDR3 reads TGCGCCAGCAGCGGTACCGGGACGGACCTCCTAACAGATACGCAGTATTTT. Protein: CASSGTGTDLLTDTQYF.

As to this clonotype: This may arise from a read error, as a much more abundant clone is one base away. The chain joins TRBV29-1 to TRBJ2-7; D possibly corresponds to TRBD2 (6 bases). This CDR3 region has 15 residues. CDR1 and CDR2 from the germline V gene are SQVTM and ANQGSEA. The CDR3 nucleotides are TGCAGCGTTGAACGGGAGCAGGGTAGATCCTACAAGCAGTACTTC. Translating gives CSVEREQGRSYKQYF.

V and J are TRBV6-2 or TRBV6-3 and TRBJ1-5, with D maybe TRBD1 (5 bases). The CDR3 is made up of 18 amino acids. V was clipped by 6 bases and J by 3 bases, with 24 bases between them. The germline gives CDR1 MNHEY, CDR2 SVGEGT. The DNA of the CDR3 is TGTGCCAGCAGCCCCGACCGGCGAGGCACAGGCTACAATCAGCCCCAGCATTTT. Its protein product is CASSPDRRGTGYNQPQHF.

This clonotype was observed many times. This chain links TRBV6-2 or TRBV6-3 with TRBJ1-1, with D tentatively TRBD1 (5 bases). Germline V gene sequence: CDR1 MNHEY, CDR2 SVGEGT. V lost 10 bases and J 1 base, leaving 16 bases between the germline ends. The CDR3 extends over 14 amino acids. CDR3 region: CAIKEAGGNTEAFF. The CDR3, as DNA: TGTGCCATCAAAGAAGCTGGGGGGAACACTGAAGCTTTCTTT.

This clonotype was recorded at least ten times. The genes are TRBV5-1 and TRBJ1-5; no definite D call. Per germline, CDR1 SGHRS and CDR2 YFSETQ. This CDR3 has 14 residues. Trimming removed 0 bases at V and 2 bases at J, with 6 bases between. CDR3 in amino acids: CASSLDFGNQPQHF. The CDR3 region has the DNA TGCGCCAGCAGCTTGGACTTTGGCAATCAGCCCCAGCATTTT.

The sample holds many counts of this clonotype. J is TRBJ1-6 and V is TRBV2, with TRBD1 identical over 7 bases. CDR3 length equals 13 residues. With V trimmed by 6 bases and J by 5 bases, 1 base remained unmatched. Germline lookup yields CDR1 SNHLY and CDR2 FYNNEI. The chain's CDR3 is CASRGGHNSPLHF. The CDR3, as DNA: TGTGCCAGCAGAGGGGGCCATAATTCACCCCTCCACTTT.

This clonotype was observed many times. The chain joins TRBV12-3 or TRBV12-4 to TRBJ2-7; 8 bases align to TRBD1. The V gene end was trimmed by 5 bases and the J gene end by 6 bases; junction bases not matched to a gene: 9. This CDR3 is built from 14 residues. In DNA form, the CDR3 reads TGTGCCAGCAGTCCAGGACAGGGCTTTGGCGAGCAGTACTTC. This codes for CASSPGQGFGEQYF.

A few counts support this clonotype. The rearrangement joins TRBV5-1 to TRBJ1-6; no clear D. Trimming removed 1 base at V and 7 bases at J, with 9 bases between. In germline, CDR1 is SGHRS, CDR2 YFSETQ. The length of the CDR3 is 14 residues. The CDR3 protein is CASSLLVENSPLHF. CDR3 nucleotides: TGCGCCAGCAGCTTGCTAGTGGAGAATTCACCCCTCCACTTT. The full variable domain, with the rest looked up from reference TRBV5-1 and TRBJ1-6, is KAGVTQTPRYLIKTRGQQVTLSCSPISGHRSVSWYQQTPGQGLQFLFEYFSETQRNKGNFPGRFSGRQFSNSRSEMNVSTLELGDSALYLCASSLLVENSPLHFGNGTRLTVT.

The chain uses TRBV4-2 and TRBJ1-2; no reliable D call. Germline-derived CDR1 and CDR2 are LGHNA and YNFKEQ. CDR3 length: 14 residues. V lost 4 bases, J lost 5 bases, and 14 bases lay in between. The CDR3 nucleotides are TGTGCCAGCAGCCCCGCCGAGGCAGGTTATGGCTACACCTTC. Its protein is CASSPAEAGYGYTF.

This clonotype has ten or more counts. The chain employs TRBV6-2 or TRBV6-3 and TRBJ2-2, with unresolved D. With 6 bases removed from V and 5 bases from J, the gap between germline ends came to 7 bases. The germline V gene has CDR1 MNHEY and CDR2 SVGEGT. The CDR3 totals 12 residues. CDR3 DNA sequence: TGTGCCAGCAGCCACGGTACCGGGGAGCTGTTTTTT. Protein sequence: CASSHGTGELFF.

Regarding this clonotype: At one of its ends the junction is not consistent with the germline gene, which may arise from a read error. The CDR3 DNA is TGTGCCAGCAGCCTCCTATCCTACGAGCAGCACTTC. Its translation: CASSLLSYEQHF. The rearrangement links TRBV7-2 to TRBJ2-7; D uncertain. This CDR3 region has 12 residues. CDR1 and CDR2 from the germline V gene are SGHTA and FQGNSA.

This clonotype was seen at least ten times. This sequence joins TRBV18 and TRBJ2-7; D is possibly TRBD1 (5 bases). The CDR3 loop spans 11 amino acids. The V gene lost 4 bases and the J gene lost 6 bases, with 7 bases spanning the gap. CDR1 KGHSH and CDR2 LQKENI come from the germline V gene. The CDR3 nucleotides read TGTGCCAGCTCACGACAGAGCGAGCAGTACTTC. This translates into CASSRQSEQYF.

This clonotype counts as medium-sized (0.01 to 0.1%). The CDR3 bases are TGTGCCACCAGTGACTCGGTTGGTGAGCAGTTCTTC. Protein: CATSDSVGEQFF. The chain couples TRBV24-1 to TRBJ2-1; D is unresolved. Trimming pared 4 bases from V and 9 bases from J, leaving 9 bases between. CDR3 length: 12 residues. Germline CDR1 and CDR2: KGHDR and SFDVKD.

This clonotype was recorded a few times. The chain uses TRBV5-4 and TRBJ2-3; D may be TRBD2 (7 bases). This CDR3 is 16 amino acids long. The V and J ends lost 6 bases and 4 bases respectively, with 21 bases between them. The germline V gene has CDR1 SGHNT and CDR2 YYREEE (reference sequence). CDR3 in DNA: TGTGCCAGCATCCCGATAGGGGGGGCCGGGGCAGATACGCAGTATTTT. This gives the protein CASIPIGGAGADTQYF.